This T cell receptor beta chain was obtained from a study of T cell clusters in autoimmune cytopenias. CDR1 GTSNPN and CDR2 SVGIG come from the germline V gene (reference sequence). This CDR3 has 13 amino acids. One tube held mixed TRB-A and TRB-B primer pools for touch-down PCR. One entry per CDR3 protein, without DNA, is what TCRdb gives after re-calling the multiplex PCR reads. The repertoire shows some 4,500 distinct CDR3 sequences; the top ten hold less than 8.5%. Each sample's input was 200 to 300 ng genomic DNA, 35,000 to 40,000 genome equivalents. The chain carries TRBV30 and TRBJ1-5; with no DNA, the TCRdb D assignment of TRBD1 cannot be verified. This clonotype was sampled from a human donor with an autoimmune cytopenia or autoimmune hepatitis (not recorded which). The sequencing input was peripheral blood. The CDR3 spells CAWGDRYNQPQHF.